This TCR beta chain was identified during a study of cytomegalovirus exposure and HLA in healthy donors. General observations from the study: Trimming of TCR beta V- and J-genes showed a link, identified in a later analysis, to a missense DCLRE1C variant. Reportedly, TCR beta sequences accurately predicted HLA-A and HLA-B alleles in most subjects. It was only CMV serostatus that was available as immune exposure information.

Germline assignment: CDR1 LNHDA and CDR2 SQIVND (reference sequence). Trimming took off 3 bases at V and 8 bases at J, with 13 bases between the two ends. The CDR3 is 13 amino acids. Amplification used 60 Vbeta primers and 13 Jbeta primers. Clones were sequenced by immunoSEQ multiplex PCR, and TCRdb holds only the in-frame ones, with some missing. Among 110,000 to 150,000 clones listed, roughly four fifths were seen once. About this clone itself: The antigen is not known.

The chain employs TRBV19 and TRBJ1-1; a possible D gene is TRBD1 (5 bases). The sample consisted of PBMCs. This receptor was taken from a man between 18 and 29 years old in good health and CMV-seropositive. The CDR3 spells CASSILRGDEAFF. The CDR3 DNA follows: TGTGCCAGTAGTATTCTAAGGGGCGACGAAGCTTTCTTT.